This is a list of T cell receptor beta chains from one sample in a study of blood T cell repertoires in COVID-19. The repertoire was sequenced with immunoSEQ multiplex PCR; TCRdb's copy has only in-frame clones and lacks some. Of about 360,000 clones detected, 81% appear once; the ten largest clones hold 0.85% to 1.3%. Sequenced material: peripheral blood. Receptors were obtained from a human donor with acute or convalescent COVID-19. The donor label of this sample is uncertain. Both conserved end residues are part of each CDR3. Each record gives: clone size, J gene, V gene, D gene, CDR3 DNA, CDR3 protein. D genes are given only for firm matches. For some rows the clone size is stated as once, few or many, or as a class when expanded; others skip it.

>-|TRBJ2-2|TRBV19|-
TGTGCCAGTAGTAAATCCGGGGGACCCAGAACCGGGGAGCTGTTTTTT
CASSKSGGPRTGELFF
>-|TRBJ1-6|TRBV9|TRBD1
TGTGCCAGCAGCGGGGGGACAGGACGATCACCCCTCCACTTT
CASSGGTGRSPLHF
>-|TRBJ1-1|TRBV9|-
TGTGCCAGCAGCGTAGGGGGTCGGGGGATCGAGGCTTTCTTT
CASSVGGRGIEAFF
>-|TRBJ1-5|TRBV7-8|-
TGTGCCAGCAGCTTGAACAGGGAACAGCCCCAGCATTTT
CASSLNREQPQHF
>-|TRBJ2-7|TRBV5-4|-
TGTGCCAGCAGCTTGATCGGGGGATCCTACGAGCAGTACTTC
CASSLIGGSYEQYF
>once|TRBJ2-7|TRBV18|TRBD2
TGTGCCAGCTCACCAACTAGCGGGATAACCTACGAGCAGTACTTC
CASSPTSGITYEQYF
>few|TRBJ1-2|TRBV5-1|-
TGCGCCAGCAGCTTGGTCTTATGGGGCGACGGCTACACCTTC
CASSLVLWGDGYTF
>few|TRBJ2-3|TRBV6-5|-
TGTGCCAGCAGTTACTCGTGGGCGTCCACAGATACGCAGTATTTT
CASSYSWASTDTQYF
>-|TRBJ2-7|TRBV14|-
TGTGCCAGCAGCCAAGTGGCCCCGGACAGATCCTACGAGCAGTACTTC
CASSQVAPDRSYEQYF
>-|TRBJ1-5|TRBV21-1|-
TGTGCCAGCAGCAAAGACACTCAGCCCCAGCATTTT
CASSKDTQPQHF
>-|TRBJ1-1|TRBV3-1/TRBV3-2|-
TGTGCCAGCAGCCGCGGGGCTGAAGCTTTCTTT
CASSRGAEAFF
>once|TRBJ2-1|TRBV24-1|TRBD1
TGTGCCACCGCGGGACAGGGGGCAAACGAGCAGTTCTTC
CATAGQGANEQFF
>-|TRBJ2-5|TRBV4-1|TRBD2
TGCGCCAGCAGCCGTTCCCGGGGGCGGGGGGTTGAAGAGACCCAGTACTTC
CASSRSRGRGVEETQYF
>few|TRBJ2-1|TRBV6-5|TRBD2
TGTGCCAGCATCGGAAGGAGAGCGGGGGTCAATGAGCAGTTCTTC
CASIGRRAGVNEQFF
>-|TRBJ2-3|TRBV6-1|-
TGTGCCAGCAGTGAACAGGGCAATACGCAGTATTTT
CASSEQGNTQYF
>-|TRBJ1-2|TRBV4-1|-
TGCGCCAGCAGCCAAGATCCGTCGGGGGGGTGGAATGGCTACACCTTC
CASSQDPSGGWNGYTF
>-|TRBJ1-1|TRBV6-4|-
TGTGCCAGCAGTCGAACCCTTGGAGGGAACACTGAAGCTTTCTTT
CASSRTLGGNTEAFF
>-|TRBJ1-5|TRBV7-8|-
TGTGCCAGCAGCCTACAGGGAACCCATAATCAGCCCCAGCATTTT
CASSLQGTHNQPQHF
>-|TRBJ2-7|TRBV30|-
TGTGCCTGGAGTGTACGTGGGCTGGGGCCGCAGTACTTC
CAWSVRGLGPQYF
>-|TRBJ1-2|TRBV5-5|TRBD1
TGTGCCAGCAGCTTGGCCGCAGGACAGGGGAATTACTATGGCTACACCTTC
CASSLAAGQGNYYGYTF
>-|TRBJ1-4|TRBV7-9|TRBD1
TGTGCCAGCAGCTTAAACAGGGGTGAGGAAAAACTGTTTTTT
CASSLNRGEEKLFF
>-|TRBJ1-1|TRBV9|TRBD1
TGTGCCAGCAACCATCCTGGACAGGGAAGGACTGAAGCTTTCTTT
CASNHPGQGRTEAFF
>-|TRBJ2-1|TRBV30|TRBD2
TGTGCCTGGAGTTTGAGCGGGATGCAACAGTTCTTC
CAWSLSGMQQFF
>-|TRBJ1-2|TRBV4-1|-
TGCGCCAGCAGCCAACTAGGGACATTTGAGTATGGCTACACCTTC
CASSQLGTFEYGYTF
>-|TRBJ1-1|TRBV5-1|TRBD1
TGCGCCAGCAGGCGTGGACAGGGGTTCAACACTGAAGCTTTCTTT
CASRRGQGFNTEAFF
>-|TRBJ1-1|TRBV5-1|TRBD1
TGCGCCAGCAGCGGCCGGGACAGGGGGATCTTGAACACTGAAGCTTTCTTT
CASSGRDRGILNTEAFF
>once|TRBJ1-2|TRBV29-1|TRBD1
TGCAGCGTTGAAGACCGCCGACAGGGGGCCCTGTTAAGGGGCTACACCTTC
CSVEDRRQGALLRGYTF
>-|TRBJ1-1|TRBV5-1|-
TGCGCCAGCAGCTTGACCCCGGGGGGCCTCACTGAAGCTTTCTTT
CASSLTPGGLTEAFF
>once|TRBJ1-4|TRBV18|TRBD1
TGTGCCAGCTCACCCCCAGGGACAGGGGGCTTAGGCGGTGAAAAACTGTTTTTT
CASSPPGTGGLGGEKLFF
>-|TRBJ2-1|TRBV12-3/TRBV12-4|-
TGTGCCAGCAGTGACAGAAACAATGAGCAGTTCTTC
CASSDRNNEQFF
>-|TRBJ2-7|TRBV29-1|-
TGCAGCGTTGGGTGGGGGCAGGAGCAGTACTTC
CSVGWGQEQYF
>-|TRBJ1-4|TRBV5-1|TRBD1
TGCGCCAGCAGCCCTGGACAGGGGGCCCTTCTATATTTT
CASSPGQGALLYF
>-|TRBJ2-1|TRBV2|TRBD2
TGTGCCAGCAGAGGGACTAGCGGGAGTTATGAGCAGTTCTTC
CASRGTSGSYEQFF
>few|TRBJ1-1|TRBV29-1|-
TGCAGCGCGTACAGGGCGAACACTGAAGCTTTCTTT
CSAYRANTEAFF
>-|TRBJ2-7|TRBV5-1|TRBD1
TGCGCCAGCAGCCTAAGGGACAGTTGGTACGAGCAGTACTTC
CASSLRDSWYEQYF
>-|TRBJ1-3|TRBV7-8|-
TGTGCCAGCAGCTTGGGAGGGGATGGAAACACCATATATTTT
CASSLGGDGNTIYF
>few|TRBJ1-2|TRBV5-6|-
TGTGCCAGCAGCACACCCCATAACTATGGCTACACCTTC
CASSTPHNYGYTF
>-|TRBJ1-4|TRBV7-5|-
TGTGTCAGAAGCCTATCAGGGAGGGGTGGAGTAAAACTGTTTTTT
CVRSLSGRGGVKLFF
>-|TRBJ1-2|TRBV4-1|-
TGCGCCAGCAGCCAAGCCGGAGAGGGATGGTATGGCTACACCTTC
CASSQAGEGWYGYTF
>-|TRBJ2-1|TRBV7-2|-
TGTGCCAGCAGCTTAAGGGGGGGACTGGGGATCAATGAGCAGTTCTTC
CASSLRGGLGINEQFF
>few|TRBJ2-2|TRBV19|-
TGTGCCAGTAGTATAACCCTTGGCGGAAAGAACACCGGGGAGCTGTTTTTT
CASSITLGGKNTGELFF
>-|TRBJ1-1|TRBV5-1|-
TGCGCCAGCAGCTTGTGGGGTCGGGGGGCCGGCACTGAAGCTTTCTTT
CASSLWGRGAGTEAFF
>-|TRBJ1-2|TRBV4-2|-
TGTGCCAGCAGCACCCGGGGGGTCTATGGCTACACCTTC
CASSTRGVYGYTF
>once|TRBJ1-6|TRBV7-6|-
TGTGCCAGCAGCCAACAGGGTCATAATTCACCCCTCCACTTT
CASSQQGHNSPLHF
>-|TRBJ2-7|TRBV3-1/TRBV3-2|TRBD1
TGTGCCAGCAGCCAAGCCCAGGGGGCTGACTACGAGCAGTACTTC
CASSQAQGADYEQYF
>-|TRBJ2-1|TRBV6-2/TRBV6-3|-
TGTGCCAGCAGTCCCGGAGCGGTTAATGAGCAGTTCTTC
CASSPGAVNEQFF
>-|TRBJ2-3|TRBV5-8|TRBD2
TGTGCCAGCACCTCCGGAGGACTAGCGGGGGGGACTACGCAGTATTTT
CASTSGGLAGGTTQYF
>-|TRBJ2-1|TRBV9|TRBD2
TGTGCCAGCAGCTCCCCGACTAGCGGGTTAAGCTCCTACAATGAGCAGTTCTTC
CASSSPTSGLSSYNEQFF
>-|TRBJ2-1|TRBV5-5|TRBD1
TGTGCCAGCAGTTTGACCGGGACAGCCCGTTACAATGAGCAGTTCTTC
CASSLTGTARYNEQFF
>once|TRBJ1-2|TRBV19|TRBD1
TGTGCCAGTAGTTTACTGCTTAAGGGGGCAGGAGGCTACACCTTC
CASSLLLKGAGGYTF